This T cell receptor beta chain is from a study of OX40 agonist ivuxolimab in advanced cancers. In terms of the full investigation: Ivuxolimab was an agonistic, fully human IgG2 monoclonal antibody directed against OX40 (CD134), a costimulatory receptor. Intravenous ivuxolimab was administered to patients every 2 weeks at six dose levels: 0.01, 0.1, 0.3, 1.5, 3 and 10 mg/kg. Of the 50 to 55 patients in dose escalation, some 20 had hepatocellular carcinoma, about 15 had melanoma, 9 had renal cell carcinoma and 9 had head and neck cancer. In the dose-escalation cohort, around four fifths of patients were male, and the mean age was 60 years with a range of roughly 23 to 79. Prior anti-PD-1, anti-PD-L1 or anti-CTLA-4 therapy was permitted, and approximately 42% of dose-escalation patients had received checkpoint inhibitors. Three dose-escalation patients achieved partial responses, one with hepatocellular carcinoma and two with cutaneous melanoma. The purpose of peripheral TCRbeta sequencing was to test whether ivuxolimab changed TCR sequence diversity and led to clonal T-cell expansion. The monotherapy dose-escalation portion (N of about 57 patients) of the phase I ivuxolimab trial is reported in the paper.

Reading from cysteine to phenylalanine, the CDR3 counts 15 amino acids. Only the CDR3 portion is preserved as DNA: 45 bases, with reading frame beginning at the first base. V trim: 6 bases; J trim: 3 bases; unmatched bases: 9. CDR1 MDHEN and CDR2 SYDVKM were looked up in the germline V gene. Genomic DNA was extracted from sorted cells for sequencing of the TCRbeta CDR3 region. The immunoSEQ Assay was used for sequencing of TCRbeta CDR3 regions. Held by TCRdb, this immuneACCESS table contains in-frame sequences only and omits some clones. Under half of the omission traces to an unresolved V gene where checked; the cause of the rest is unknown. A total of some 60,000 clones appear in this sample, less than 95% of them only once. The top ten clonotypes cover 10% to 15% of the sample. Worth noting for this clone: Its recognized antigen is unknown. Per-base quality was not reported, and no clone a single base away is much larger than it.

What the research found in general, with its limitations: At doses of 0.1 to 3.0 mg/kg, clonal expansion of both CD4+ and CD8+ blood T cells was observed from baseline to week 6. Which antigens the clonally expanded peripheral T cells were specific for was not determined. After ivuxolimab, CD8+ T cells had more expanded clones than CD4+ T cells on average. In the 0.1-3.0 mg/kg groups, partial responders were among the patients with the lowest normalized peripheral clonal expansion, particularly in CD8+ T cells. Low levels of normalized T-cell clonal expansion were also seen in some nonresponding patients.

The trial excluded patients who had a history of autoimmune disease or were on systemic immunosuppression. In every dose cohort, peripheral blood was drawn for TCR sequencing at baseline, cycle 4 day 1, and cycle 7 day 1. Samples were obtained from an open-label, multicenter, first-in-human phase I dose-escalation trial of ivuxolimab. Adults with locally advanced or metastatic melanoma, renal cell, hepatocellular, or head and neck squamous cell carcinoma were enrolled in the trial. Before TCR sequencing, CD4+ T cells and CD8+ T cells were sorted from peripheral blood as separate populations. This clonotype was obtained from an adult with an advanced solid tumor such as melanoma, head and neck, liver or kidney cancer. Material: CD4+ or CD8+ T cells sorted from blood, obtained in a trial of the OX40 agonist ivuxolimab. Rearrangement joined TRBV28 to TRBJ2-7; TRBD1 fits 9 bases in the junction. The CDR3 protein is CASRPTGGGFYEQYF. The DNA is TGTGCCAGCAGACCAACAGGGGGCGGGTTCTACGAGCAGTACTTC. The full variable domain, completed from the reference TRBV28 and TRBJ2-7 proteins outside the CDR3, reads DVKVTQSSRYLVKRTGEKVFLECVQDMDHENMFWYRQDPGLGLRLIYFSYDVKMKEKGDIPEGYSVSREKKERFSLILESASTNQTSMYLCASRPTGGGFYEQYFGPGTRLTVT.